This T cell receptor (beta chain) comes out of a study of blood T cell repertoires in COVID-19. Overall study: PBMCs, B-cell-depleted T cells, or T cells were the source of the cDNA or gDNA that made up the material.

This CDR3 comprises 16 residues. V was cut by 0 bases and J by 2 bases, with 13 bases left in between. Germline loops: CDR1 LGHDT, CDR2 YNNKEL (reference sequence). Profiled with immunoSEQ multiplex PCR; TCRdb holds only in-frame clones, not every one. The repertoire holds roughly 100,000 clones, with around 80% as singletons. The rearrangement uses TRBV3-1 (or the pseudogene TRBV3-2) and TRBJ1-2; TRBD1 might be the D (5 bases). Sequencing input: peripheral blood. This sequence was found in a woman in her fifties or sixties with acute or convalescent COVID-19. CDR3 amino acids: CASSQDLERGNYGYTF. For the CDR3, the DNA is TGTGCCAGCAGCCAAGATCTGGAAAGGGGAAACTATGGCTACACCTTC.